This T cell receptor beta chain was identified in a study of T cell responses to AZD1222 COVID-19 vaccine. TCRdb keeps only in-frame clones here, not all; method: immunoSEQ multiplex PCR. The sample lists approximately 150,000 clones, less than 95% occurring once. Concerning this clone: Its antigen remains unidentified.

Study-level findings and limits: The donor cohort was predominantly white British with a female majority, and clonal diversity may have been underestimated.

The CDR3 is 15 amino acids. The germline V gene has CDR1 SGHNT and CDR2 YENEEA. V dropped 4 bases and J dropped 7; count of bases not matched to a gene: 6. Sample: peripheral blood, taken 28 days after the second AZD1222 dose. This clonotype originated in an adult who received the AZD1222 COVID-19 vaccine. This chain links TRBV11-3 with TRBJ2-1, with TRBD1 matching 11 bases. Here the CDR3 reads CASSSTGTGGNEQFF. CDR3 DNA sequence: TGTGCCAGCAGCTCCACCGGGACAGGGGGGAATGAGCAGTTCTTC.